This record covers a single T cell receptor beta chain. The assay was immunoSEQ multiplex PCR, and TCRdb's table has in-frame clones only and misses some. Among 55,000 to 65,000 clones listed, about 81% were seen once. This record comes from a study of blood T cell repertoires in COVID-19. The CDR3 is 16 amino acids. Germline CDR1 SGDLS, CDR2 YYNGEE. Losses at the gene ends were 3 bases for V and 4 bases for J; bases not matched to a gene: 10. The TCR originated in a man aged 55-75 years with COVID-19, enrolled during active disease. The sequenced material came from peripheral blood. This chain links TRBV9 with TRBJ1-3, with 7 bases matching TRBD1. CDR3 nucleotide sequence: TGTGCCAGCAGCGAGGGGGCAGGGTCGGCAGGAAACACCATATATTTT. Translation: CASSEGAGSAGNTIYF.